This entry is about one T cell receptor beta chain. Relative to the germline gene, one junction end is altered; a read error may explain this. TCRdb used MiXCR to reprocess the PCR reads, holding one entry per CDR3 protein. The sample has about 640,000 distinct CDR3 sequences, just under 20% seen once. The germline V gene has CDR1 LGHNT and CDR2 FRNRAP. This CDR3 contains 12 residues. This entry is derived from a study of molecular identifiers for immune sequencing clone quantification. The sorting of naive CD8 T cells used the CD8+CD4-CCR7+CD45RA+ phenotype. The sample consisted of naive CD8+ T cells from blood, with Jurkat cell RNA spiked in. As to subset: FACS-sorted CD8+CD4-CCR7+CD45RA+ naive T cells. This clonotype was sampled from a human donor in good health. Some libraries in this study had Jurkat cell RNA spiked in. The chain recombines TRBV12-5 with TRBJ2-7, with D tentatively TRBD1 (6 bases). Written as DNA, the CDR3 is TGTGCTAGTGGACGGACAGCCTATGAGCAGTACTTC. This codes for CASGRTAYEQYF. Variable domain in full (rest from reference TRBV12-5 and TRBJ2-7): DARVTQTPRHKVTEMGQEVTMRCQPILGHNTVFWYRQTMMQGLELLAYFRNRAPLDDSGMPKDRFSAEMPDATLATLKIQPSEPRDSAVYFCASGRTAYEQYFGPGTRLTVT.